These 28 T cell receptor beta chains were sequenced from one sample in a study of graft-versus-host responses after intestinal transplantation. About 200,000 CFSE-labeled responder cells were plated with about 200,000 irradiated, violet-dye-labeled stimulator cells. The data were produced by immunoSEQ multiplex PCR, yet TCRdb's version contains in-frame clones alone and is incomplete. The sample holds tens of thousands of clones, roughly 41% seen once. The starting material was alloreactive CD8+ T cells from a mixed lymphocyte reaction culture, obtained before intestinal transplant. Subset specified: CFSE-low proliferating T cells sorted from approximately 6-day pre-transplant mixed lymphocyte reaction (GvH or HvG direction). These receptors were taken from a human patient who received an intestinal transplant.

The chain employs TRBV30 and TRBJ2-3; 9 nucleotides agree with TRBD2. Per the germline V gene, CDR1 is GTSNPN and CDR2 is SVGIG (reference sequence). The CDR3 consists of 15 residues. After removal of 7 bases from V and 0 bases from J, the junction contained 8 bases not matched to a gene. CDR3 DNA sequence: TGTGCCTCCCCTGGAGCGGGGGGTAGCACAGATACGCAGTATTTT. This encodes CASPGAGGSTDTQYF.

The chain is built from TRBV9 and TRBJ2-7, with 8 nucleotides matching TRBD2. Germline V lookup: CDR1 SGDLS, CDR2 YYNGEE. V shed 2 bases and J 2 bases; nucleotides not matched to a gene: 6. The CDR3 is made up of 15 amino acids. CDR3 in amino acids: CASSVGLAGAYEQYF. The DNA of the CDR3 is TGTGCCAGCAGCGTTGGTCTAGCGGGTGCCTACGAGCAGTACTTC.

This clone was recorded a few times. The V and J genes are TRBV6-5 and TRBJ1-3; D is perhaps TRBD1 (5 bases). CDR3 size: 14 residues. Germline assignment: CDR1 MNHEY and CDR2 SVGAGI. V dropped 2 bases and J dropped 4 bases, with 9 bases sitting between them. CDR3 sequence reads: CASSYRGRGNTIYF. The CDR3 region has the DNA TGTGCCAGCAGTTACAGGGGCAGGGGAAACACCATATATTTT.

The table lists this clone with a few counts. The chain couples TRBV7-9 to TRBJ2-7; D gene ambiguous. CDR1 SEHNR and CDR2 FQNEAQ come from the germline V gene (reference sequence). V was cut by 1 base and J by 9 bases, with 13 bases left in between. The CDR3 has 13 residues. The CDR3 spells CASSLEVRGRQYF. CDR3 DNA: TGTGCCAGCAGCTTAGAGGTCAGAGGTAGGCAGTACTTC. The variable domain in full, with the rest retrieved from reference TRBV7-9 and TRBJ2-7, is DTGVSQNPRHKITKRGQNVTFRCDPISEHNRLYWYRQTLGQGPEFLTYFQNEAQLEKSRLLSDRFSAERPKGSFSTLEIQRTEQGDSAMYLCASSLEVRGRQYFGPGTRLTVT.

This clone has a handful of counts. The chain is built from TRBV15 and TRBJ1-1; 7 bases align to TRBD1. The V and J ends lost 1 base and 4 bases, in that order; junction bases with no gene match: 12. The CDR3 is made up of 17 amino acids. CDR1 LNHNV and CDR2 YYDKDF come from the germline V gene (reference sequence). The chain's CDR3 is CATSRGDRVSEGTEAFF. Written as DNA, the CDR3 is TGTGCCACCAGCAGAGGAGACAGGGTGAGCGAAGGCACTGAAGCTTTCTTT.

This clone was seen only a few times. The gene calls are TRBV28 and TRBJ1-2; D might be TRBD1 (5 bases). Germline V lookup: CDR1 MDHEN, CDR2 SYDVKM. Deletions cut 6 bases from V and 2 bases from J, with 16 bases between. The CDR3 has 15 amino acids. The CDR3 coding sequence is TGTGCCAGCAGCCGAGCGGGGCTAATCAACTATGGCTACACCTTC. Translated, it gives CASSRAGLINYGYTF.

By sample fraction, this clone is medium-sized. The V and J genes are TRBV5-4 and TRBJ2-6; D unclear. Germline-derived CDR1 and CDR2 are SGHNT and YYREEE (reference sequence). V dropped 0 bases and J dropped 0 bases, with 10 bases sitting between them. The CDR3 spans 17 residues. The CDR3 here is CASSLDSIGSGANVLTF. CDR3 nucleotide sequence: TGTGCCAGCAGCTTGGATAGTATTGGCTCTGGGGCCAACGTCCTGACTTTC.

This clone has only a few counts. The chain uses TRBV7-3 and TRBJ2-1; TRBD2 matches at 8 bases. The V segment lost 4 bases and the J segment 7 bases; nucleotides outside the gene matches: 9. Germline CDR1 reads SGHTA; CDR2 reads FQGTGA. The CDR3 spans 15 residues. The chain's CDR3 is CASSYSWLAGNEQFF. In DNA form, the CDR3 reads TGTGCCAGCAGCTATTCGTGGCTAGCGGGTAATGAGCAGTTCTTC.

This clone has only a few counts. The rearrangement links TRBV7-2 to TRBJ2-7; 7 nucleotides line up with TRBD1. CDR1 and CDR2 (germline): SGHTA, FQGNSA. The CDR3 totals 12 residues. The J segment lost 7 bases and the V segment lost 5 bases, leaving 5 bases of the junction unmatched. CDR3 bases: TGTGCCAGCAGCCCTACAGGGGTGGAGCAGTACTTC. It translates to CASSPTGVEQYF. Full variable domain (remainder filled in from reference TRBV7-2 and TRBJ2-7): GAGVSQSPSNKVTEKGKDVELRCDPISGHTALYWYRQSLGQGLEFLIYFQGNSAPDKSGLPSDRFSAERTGGSVSTLTIQRTQQEDSAVYLCASSPTGVEQYFGPGTRLTVT.

CDR3 region: CASSSLAGGYNEQFF. The CDR3 coding sequence is TGCGCCAGCAGCTCCCTAGCGGGAGGGTACAATGAGCAGTTCTTC. V is TRBV5-1 and J is TRBJ2-1, with TRBD2 matching over 12 bases. J lost 4 bases, V lost 3 bases, and 2 bases had no gene match. Germline CDR1 SGHRS, CDR2 YFSETQ. The CDR3 has 15 amino acids.

Comment on this clone: An end of the junction does not agree with germline; a read error may underlie this. The V gene is TRBV7-7, the J gene TRBJ2-2; unclear D gene. The CDR3 runs to 14 residues. The germline V gene encodes CDR1 SSHAT and CDR2 FNYEAQ (reference sequence). The CDR3 DNA sequence: TGTGCTAGCAGCTCCTACACGAACACCGGGGAGCTGTTTTTT. Translation: CASSSYTNTGELFF.

This clone was seen only a few times. V gene TRBV7-9 combines with J gene TRBJ1-1, with D possibly matching TRBD1 (6 bases). The V gene lost 5 bases and the J gene lost 0 bases, with 22 bases spanning the gap. Per germline, CDR1 SEHNR and CDR2 FQNEAQ (reference sequence). This CDR3 contains 18 residues. For the CDR3, the DNA is TGTGCCAGCAGCAACGGACAGAGGCAAGCCAAAATGAACACTGAAGCTTTCTTT. Protein sequence: CASSNGQRQAKMNTEAFF. Drawing the rest from reference TRBV7-9 and TRBJ1-1, the complete variable domain is DTGVSQNPRHKITKRGQNVTFRCDPISEHNRLYWYRQTLGQGPEFLTYFQNEAQLEKSRLLSDRFSAERPKGSFSTLEIQRTEQGDSAMYLCASSNGQRQAKMNTEAFFGQGTRLTVV.

Only a few counts were recorded for this clone. Within the sample, other DNA sequences also encode this same CDR3. V and J are TRBV28 and TRBJ1-2; no clear D. V was clipped by 3 bases and J by 7 bases, with 6 bases between them. The V gene's germline CDR1 is MDHEN and CDR2 SYDVKM. This CDR3 contains 11 residues. CDR3 protein: CASSLGFGYTF. The CDR3 bases are TGTGCCAGCAGTTTGGGCTTTGGCTACACCTTC.

V and J are TRBV10-3 and TRBJ1-2; TRBD1 matches 9 bases. V dropped 2 bases and J dropped 4; count of bases not matched to a gene: 8. Germline lookup yields CDR1 ENHRY and CDR2 SYGVKD. The length of the CDR3 is 16 residues. The CDR3 spells CAISETPGQGVYGYTF. The CDR3 nucleotides read TGTGCCATCAGTGAGACCCCGGGACAGGGAGTCTATGGCTACACCTTC.

The chain uses TRBV27 and TRBJ2-7; tentatively, D is TRBD1 or TRBD2 (5 bases each). The CDR3 loop spans 15 amino acids. Trimming removed 3 bases from V and 1 base from J, with 13 bases in between. Germline V gene data show CDR1 as MNHEY and CDR2 as SMNVEV (reference sequence). The CDR3: CASSFLGVGSYEQYF. The CDR3 region has the DNA TGTGCCAGCAGTTTCCTGGGGGTCGGGTCCTACGAGCAGTACTTC.

The chain links TRBV7-8 to TRBJ1-6, with D uncertain. Germline V lookup: CDR1 SGHVS, CDR2 FQNEAQ. V lost 5 bases, J lost 3 bases, and 14 bases lay in between. CDR3 length equals 16 residues. The CDR3 is CASSNSKRVYNSPLHF. In nucleotides, the CDR3 is TGTGCCAGCAGCAACTCAAAGAGGGTCTATAATTCACCCCTCCACTTT.

This clone turned up a few times. This chain joins TRBV2 and TRBJ1-1; no clear D gene. Trimming took off 3 bases at V and 0 bases at J, with 2 bases between the two ends. Germline V gives CDR1 SNHLY, CDR2 FYNNEI. This CDR3 has 12 amino acids. CDR3 in amino acids: CASSEMNTEAFF. CDR3 in DNA: TGTGCCAGCAGTGAGATGAACACTGAAGCTTTCTTT.

This clone was detected a few times. V usage is TRBV28 and J usage is TRBJ2-3; D is uncertain. The CDR3 runs to 17 residues. Trimming removed 5 bases at V and 2 bases at J, with 20 bases between. Germline values: CDR1 MDHEN, CDR2 SYDVKM. The DNA of the CDR3 is TGTGCCAGCAGTGGGTTATCGGAGAAAGTCTCCACAGATACGCAGTATTTT. The encoded protein is CASSGLSEKVSTDTQYF.

Notes on this clone: Compared with germline, one end of the junction differs, possibly owing to a read error. The chain links TRBV15 to TRBJ2-7; D ambiguous. This CDR3 spans 14 amino acids. Germline V gives CDR1 LNHNV, CDR2 YYDKDF (reference sequence). CDR3 sequence (DNA): TGTGCCACCAGCACAGCCCAAAGTGGCTACGGGCAGTACTTC. This sequence encodes CATSTAQSGYGQYF. Full variable domain (remainder filled in from reference TRBV15 and TRBJ2-7): DAMVIQNPRYQVTQFGKPVTLSCSQTLNHNVMYWYQQKSSQAPKLLFHYYDKDFNNEADTPDNFQSRRPNTSFCFLDIRSPGLGDTAMYLCATSTAQSGYGQYFGPGTRLTVT.

About this clone: At one boundary the junction diverges from the germline segment, which might be a read error. V and J are TRBV28 and TRBJ2-7, with 11 positions matching TRBD2. The CDR3 contains 12 residues. The germline V gene has CDR1 MDHEN and CDR2 SYDVKM. CDR3 nucleotides: TGTGCCAGCAGTCCGGGACTAGCGGACCCTAACTTC. Its translation is CASSPGLADPNF.

Judged by abundance, this clone is medium-sized (0.01 to 0.1%). The CDR3 DNA sequence: TGTGCCAGCAGTTACTCGGGGCAGAGGGCCTACGAGCAGTACTTC. Amino acids: CASSYSGQRAYEQYF. This rearrangement joins TRBV6-5 to TRBJ2-7; the D call may be TRBD1 or TRBD2 (5 bases each). The ends were cut back, 0 bases at V and 2 bases at J, with 11 bases in the middle. CDR3 length: 15 residues. CDR1 and CDR2 from the germline V gene are MNHEY and SVGAGI.

V usage is TRBV6-5 and J usage is TRBJ2-7, with D possibly being TRBD1 (6 bases). Germline CDR1 reads MNHEY; CDR2 reads SVGAGI. The CDR3 spans 15 residues. V gave up 0 bases and J gave up 2 bases, with 11 bases separating them. The CDR3 reads CASSYSQGGTYEQYF. In DNA form, the CDR3 reads TGTGCCAGCAGTTACTCACAGGGTGGGACCTACGAGCAGTACTTC.

This chain links TRBV5-1 with TRBJ2-1; TRBD2 aligns across 9 bases. Per the germline V gene, CDR1 is SGHRS and CDR2 is YFSETQ. The CDR3 loop spans 14 amino acids. Trimming took 7 bases from V and 9 from J; bases not matched to a gene: 11. The CDR3 coding sequence is TGCGCCAGCTCCATCGGCGGACTAGCGACTGAGCAGTTCTTC. The encoded protein is CASSIGGLATEQFF.

The V gene is TRBV4-1, the J gene TRBJ1-2, with no clear D. The V gene's germline CDR1 is MGHRA and CDR2 YSYEKL. V was clipped by 0 bases and J by 4 bases, with 6 bases between them. The CDR3 length is 13 residues. CDR3 residues: CASSQDRGYGYTF. The DNA of the CDR3 is TGCGCCAGCAGCCAAGATCGGGGCTATGGCTACACCTTC.

The genes are TRBV2 and TRBJ2-3; D gene uncertain. The germline V gene has CDR1 SNHLY and CDR2 FYNNEI. V lost 2 bases and J 2 bases, leaving 11 bases between the germline ends. The CDR3 covers 15 residues. CDR3 sequence: CASSELLRPTDTQYF. The CDR3 coding sequence is TGTGCCAGCAGTGAACTTCTGAGACCCACAGATACGCAGTATTTT.

V is TRBV6-1 and J is TRBJ1-5; D is possibly TRBD1 (6 bases). Germline values: CDR1 MNHNS, CDR2 SASEGT. V was shortened by 2 bases and J by 7 bases, with 12 bases between the two germline ends. This CDR3 contains 14 residues. In DNA, the CDR3 is TGTGCCAGCAGTGAACGAGGGGGGGGGCAGCCCCAGCATTTT. Protein product: CASSERGGGQPQHF.

The rearrangement links TRBV30 to TRBJ2-3; D is unclear. V shed 2 bases and J shed 0 bases, with 9 bases lying between them. This CDR3 has 14 residues. Germline CDR1 and CDR2: GTSNPN and SVGIG (reference sequence). CDR3: CAWSYGLSTDTQYF. CDR3 nucleotide sequence: TGTGCCTGGAGTTACGGGCTAAGCACAGATACGCAGTATTTT.

Only a few counts were recorded for this clone. The V call is TRBV6-1, the J call TRBJ2-5, with 8 bases that match TRBD2. The assigned J gene may be wrong: the sequence end matches TRBJ2-7 better. This CDR3 has 15 residues. Germline V gene data show CDR1 as MNHNS and CDR2 as SASEGT. For the CDR3, the DNA is TGTGCCAGCAGTCCCGGGGGGGCCGAGTGGTACGAGCAGTACTTC. Its translation: CASSPGGAEWYEQYF.